This T cell receptor beta chain was sequenced for a study of T-cell reconstitution after alpha-beta-depleted transplantation in children. Unique molecular identifiers tagged the TCRbeta library. MiXCR, applied by TCRdb to the PCR reads, yields one record per CDR3 protein. Here the sample spans 500,000 to 600,000 distinct CDR3 sequences, 32% being singletons. The sequence was collected from a human donor who donated a stem cell graft to a child with aplastic anemia. The sample in question was PBMCs from the stem cell graft donor, obtained from the stem cell graft.

The CDR3 region has the DNA TGCAGCGTCGCCCCGGGCCAGGGTGGGAGTGAGCAGTTCTTC. Protein: CSVAPGQGGSEQFF. The gene calls are TRBV29-1 and TRBJ2-1; perhaps D is TRBD1 or TRBD2 (5 bases each). Germline loops: CDR1 SQVTM, CDR2 ANQGSEA. The CDR3 sequence is 14 residues long. The ends were cut back, 6 bases at V and 9 bases at J, with 21 bases in the middle.